This T cell receptor (beta chain) was captured by sequencing in a study of tissue T cells after allogeneic stem cell transplantation. Generated by immunoSEQ multiplex PCR, the TCRdb table keeps only in-frame clones and is missing some. The table records about 1,500 clones, around 81% of them present only once. This clone was found once. CDR3 size: 15 residues. The ends were cut back, 5 bases at V and 0 bases at J, with 14 bases in the middle. CDR1 LNHNV and CDR2 YYDKDF come from the germline V gene (reference sequence). V is TRBV15 and J is TRBJ2-7; TRBD1 is a possible D gene (6 bases). The origin of this receptor is a male patient between 40 and 69 years old with steroid-refractory graft-versus-host disease after an allogeneic stem cell transplant. The graft donor may have given rise to some T cells. Sequenced material: spleen tissue, taken at autopsy. In DNA, the CDR3 is TGTGCCACCAGCGACATGACAGGTAACTCCTACGAGCAGTACTTC. Translation gives CATSDMTGNSYEQYF.